Listed here are 19 T cell receptor beta chains from one sample, sequenced in a study of blood T cells in healthy people across ages. Alongside a J-beta primer mix, a sample-barcoded 5' primer served in a second PCR lasting about 7 to 11 cycles. TCRdb re-called the 5' RACE reads through MiXCR, storing one row per CDR3 protein. The table has about 1.1 million distinct CDR3 sequences, about two fifths seen once. Sequencing was carried out using blood. The receptors were sampled from a man aged 18 to 29 in good health.

The chain uses TRBV7-9 and TRBJ1-1; 8 bases are a match to TRBD1. The CDR3 has 14 amino acids. J gave up 6 bases and V 4 bases, and 7 bases lay outside the gene matches. Per the germline V gene, CDR1 is SEHNR and CDR2 is FQNEAQ (reference sequence). CDR3: CASSSDRVAPEAFF. CDR3 coding DNA: TGTGCCAGCAGCTCGGACAGGGTAGCGCCTGAAGCTTTCTTT.

The rearrangement joins TRBV6-1 to TRBJ1-6; D gene ambiguous. Per germline, CDR1 MNHNS and CDR2 SASEGT. V lost 0 bases and J lost 7, with 10 bases in between. The CDR3 spans 15 residues. The CDR3 is CASSEARLMNSPLHF. The DNA for the CDR3 is TGTGCCAGCAGTGAAGCAAGACTGATGAATTCACCCCTCCACTTT.

Only a few counts were recorded for this clonotype. J is TRBJ1-2 and V is TRBV7-9; D is unresolved. The length of the CDR3 is 14 residues. Germline V gene lookup returns CDR1 SEHNR and CDR2 FQNEAQ (reference sequence). Trimming removed 8 bases from V and 6 bases from J, with 19 bases in between. The CDR3 DNA sequence: TGTGCCAGCTCCCAAATCGAGGGCCCCCATGGCTACACCTTC. It codes for CASSQIEGPHGYTF.

The chain combines TRBV7-9 with TRBJ2-1; 12 bases align to TRBD2. This CDR3 contains 15 residues. Trimming at V came to 4 bases and at J to 8 bases, leaving 6 bases not matched to a gene. The germline V gene encodes CDR1 SEHNR and CDR2 FQNEAQ (reference sequence). Here the CDR3 DNA reads TGTGCCAGCAGCTCTCTAGCGGGAGGGGCATATGAGCAGTTCTTC. It codes for CASSSLAGGAYEQFF. The variable domain in full, completed from reference TRBV7-9 and TRBJ2-1, reads DTGVSQNPRHKITKRGQNVTFRCDPISEHNRLYWYRQTLGQGPEFLTYFQNEAQLEKSRLLSDRFSAERPKGSFSTLEIQRTEQGDSAMYLCASSSLAGGAYEQFFGPGTRLTVL.

In its sample, this clonotype was seen a few times. The chain links TRBV18 to TRBJ1-2; a possible D gene is TRBD1 (5 bases). The CDR3 spans 17 residues. CDR1 and CDR2 (germline): KGHSH, LQKENI. V lost 3 bases to trimming and J lost 2 bases, with 19 bases between them. CDR3 coding DNA: TGTGCCAGCTCACCTCCGGGACGAATTTCGGGGAACTATGGCTACACCTTC. Its translation is CASSPPGRISGNYGYTF.

The chain employs TRBV3-1 and TRBJ1-4, with D unclear. V was shortened by 3 bases and J by 4 bases, with 6 bases between the two germline ends. Per the germline V gene, CDR1 is LGHDT and CDR2 is YNNKEL (reference sequence). This CDR3 region has 13 residues. This CDR3 is CASSHFSNEKLFF. The CDR3 DNA reads as TGTGCCAGCAGCCATTTCAGTAATGAAAAACTGTTTTTT.

V and J are TRBV5-5 and TRBJ2-7; possibly TRBD1 for D (5 bases). V was shortened by 4 bases and J by 7 bases, with 24 bases between the two germline ends. The CDR3 is 16 amino acids. The V gene's germline CDR1 is SGHKS and CDR2 YYEKEE (reference sequence). The CDR3 DNA reads TGTGCCAGCAGCCTCCGAGTCGACAGCTCCGACAATGAGCAGTACTTC. Encoded protein: CASSLRVDSSDNEQYF.

This rearrangement joins TRBV7-2 to TRBJ1-6; D is perhaps TRBD1 (6 bases). The CDR3 runs to 17 residues. The V gene lost 5 bases and the J gene lost 5 bases, with 19 bases spanning the gap. CDR1 is SGHTA, CDR2 FQGNSA, per germline. The CDR3 DNA reads TGTGCCAGCAGCCTACCCGAGGGGGGGACCCATAATTCACCCCTCCACTTT. Translated, it gives CASSLPEGGTHNSPLHF.

This clonotype appeared a few times. The chain links TRBV5-4 to TRBJ2-3; no reliable D call. The V gene's germline CDR1 is SGHNT and CDR2 YYREEE (reference sequence). The CDR3 has 14 residues. V shed 0 bases and J shed 6 bases, with 11 bases lying between them. CDR3 nucleotide sequence: TGTGCCAGCAGCTTGGATCCTAGAGGCGATACGCAGTATTTT. Residues: CASSLDPRGDTQYF.

This clonotype showed up just a few times. The chain joins TRBV6-2 or TRBV6-3 to TRBJ1-6; tentatively, D is TRBD1 (6 bases). The CDR3 has 14 amino acids. Germline lookup yields CDR1 MNHEY and CDR2 SVGEGT. V lost 7 bases, J lost 10 bases, and 17 bases lay in between. Here the CDR3 reads CASKYRGAHSPLHF. CDR3 bases: TGTGCCAGCAAGTACCGGGGGGCGCACTCACCCCTCCACTTT.

Turning to this clonotype: A read error may account for a junction end that differs from germline. The V and J genes are TRBV9 and TRBJ2-3; 10 positions match TRBD1. The length of the CDR3 is 16 residues. Germline V gene data show CDR1 as SGDLS and CDR2 as YYNGEE. The CDR3 sequence is CAGSAPGTGEQDTQYF. The CDR3 DNA follows: TGTGCCGGCAGCGCGCCCGGGACAGGGGAACAAGATACGCAGTATTTT.

This chain links TRBV7-9 with TRBJ1-3; unclear D gene. The CDR3 runs 16 residues. Germline-derived CDR1 and CDR2 are SEHNR and FQNEAQ (reference sequence). With 5 bases removed from V and 0 bases from J, the gap between germline ends came to 14 bases. CDR3 sequence reads: CASSPLDRHSGNTIYF. The CDR3 DNA follows: TGTGCCAGCAGCCCATTAGACCGTCACTCTGGAAACACCATATATTTT.

This clonotype has a single count. The rearrangement joins TRBV7-2 to TRBJ2-1; 12 bases agree with TRBD2. Germline loops: CDR1 SGHTA, CDR2 FQGNSA. CDR3 size: 13 residues. With V trimmed by 5 bases and J by 10 bases, 3 bases remained unmatched. The DNA of the CDR3 is TGTGCCAGCAGCGTCCTAGCGGGGGGGGAGCAGTTCTTC. Its protein product is CASSVLAGGEQFF. Combining the CDR3 with reference TRBV7-2 and TRBJ2-1 gives the whole variable domain GAGVSQSPSNKVTEKGKDVELRCDPISGHTALYWYRQSLGQGLEFLIYFQGNSAPDKSGLPSDRFSAERTGGSVSTLTIQRTQQEDSAVYLCASSVLAGGEQFFGPGTRLTVL.

This clonotype was observed a handful of times. The rearrangement links TRBV20-1 to TRBJ2-7; D may match TRBD1 or TRBD2 (5 bases each). The CDR3 is 14 amino acids. The V end was cut by 6 bases, the J end by 4 bases, with 19 bases between. Germline values: CDR1 DFQATT, CDR2 SNEGSKA (reference sequence). CDR3 coding DNA: TGCAGTGCCCTCCGGGACCGAAGCTGGTACGAGCAGTACTTC. Its protein product is CSALRDRSWYEQYF.

The gene calls are TRBV12-3 or TRBV12-4 and TRBJ1-5; D is undetermined. Trimming removed 3 bases at V and 5 bases at J, with 14 bases between. The CDR3 is 15 residues long. The CDR3 here is CASSFIAAGDQPQHF. In nucleotides, the CDR3 is TGTGCCAGCAGTTTTATCGCCGCGGGTGATCAGCCCCAGCATTTT.

This clonotype was detected only a few times. The chain uses TRBV7-2 and TRBJ2-3, with TRBD2 identical over 7 bases. The ends lost 3 bases at V and 6 bases at J; junction bases unmatched: 3. CDR3 length equals 13 residues. Germline V gene data show CDR1 as SGHTA and CDR2 as FQGNSA. The CDR3 coding sequence is TGTGCCAGCAGCTTGATTAGCGGGGATACGCAGTATTTT. It yields the protein CASSLISGDTQYF.

The chain couples TRBV15 to TRBJ2-3; TRBD1 matches 10 bases. Germline loops: CDR1 LNHNV, CDR2 YYDKDF (reference sequence). The CDR3 length is 16 residues. V was clipped by 0 bases and J by 3 bases; unmatched bases: 3. The CDR3 loop reads CATSRDRTGGTDTQYF. The CDR3, as DNA: TGTGCCACCAGCAGAGATAGGACAGGGGGGACAGATACGCAGTATTTT.

This sequence joins TRBV7-8 and TRBJ1-1; no definite D call. The V and J ends lost 0 bases and 6 bases respectively, with 5 bases between them. This CDR3 contains 12 residues. CDR1 is SGHVS and CDR2 is FQNEAQ in the germline V gene. DNA for the CDR3: TGTGCCAGCAGCTTAGCGCCTCCTGAAGCTTTCTTT. Residues: CASSLAPPEAFF.

The genes are TRBV7-2 and TRBJ2-7; D remains ambiguous. CDR1 and CDR2 (germline): SGHTA, FQGNSA. V was shortened by 1 base and J by 2 bases, with 9 bases between the two germline ends. The CDR3 extends over 14 amino acids. The CDR3: CASSLDTKPYEQYF. Written as DNA, the CDR3 is TGTGCCAGCAGCTTAGATACGAAACCCTACGAGCAGTACTTC.